This T cell receptor (beta chain) was identified in a study of T cell responses to AZD1222 COVID-19 vaccine. Study results and caveats: Females outnumbered males among donors, who were mostly white British; clonal diversity was possibly underestimated.

Germline V lookup: CDR1 SNHLY, CDR2 FYNNEI. This CDR3 is built from 16 residues. The ends lost 0 bases at V and 8 bases at J; junction bases unmatched: 10. Regarding this clone: Its antigen is still unknown.

Produced via immunoSEQ multiplex PCR; TCRdb's table is partial and in-frame only. The sample lists about 73,000 clones, 75% to 90% occurring once. This receptor was identified in an adult who received the AZD1222 COVID-19 vaccine. The gene calls are TRBV2 and TRBJ2-5; 9 bases align to TRBD2. Sample: peripheral blood, taken 28 days after the second AZD1222 dose. The CDR3 region is CASSEAVASGVETQYF. Written as DNA, the CDR3 is TGTGCCAGCAGTGAAGCGGTAGCTAGCGGGGTCGAAACCCAGTACTTC.